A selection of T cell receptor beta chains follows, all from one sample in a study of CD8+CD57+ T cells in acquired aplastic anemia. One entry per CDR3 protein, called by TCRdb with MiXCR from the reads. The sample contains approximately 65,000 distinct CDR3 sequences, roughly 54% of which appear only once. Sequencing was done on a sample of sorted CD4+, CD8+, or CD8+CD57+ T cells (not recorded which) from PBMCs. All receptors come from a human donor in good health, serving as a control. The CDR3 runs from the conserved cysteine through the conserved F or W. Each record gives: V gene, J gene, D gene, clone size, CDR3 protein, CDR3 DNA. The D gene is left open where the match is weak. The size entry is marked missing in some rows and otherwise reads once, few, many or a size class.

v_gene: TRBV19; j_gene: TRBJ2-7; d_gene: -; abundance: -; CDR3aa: CASSINGVPAEQYF; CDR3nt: TGTGCCAGTAGTATTAATGGGGTTCCGGCCGAGCAGTACTTC
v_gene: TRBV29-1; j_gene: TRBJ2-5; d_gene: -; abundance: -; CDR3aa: CSVVQFGQETQYF; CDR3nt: TGCAGCGTTGTGCAGTTTGGCCAAGAGACCCAGTACTTC
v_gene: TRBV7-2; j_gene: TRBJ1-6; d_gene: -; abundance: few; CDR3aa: CASSLDRDSPLHF; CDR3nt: TGTGCCAGCAGCTTAGACAGGGATTCACCCCTCCACTTT
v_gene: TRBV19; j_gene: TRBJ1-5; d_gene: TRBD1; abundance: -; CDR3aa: CASSRQGGNQPQHF; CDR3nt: TGTGCCAGTAGCAGACAGGGCGGCAATCAGCCCCAGCATTTT
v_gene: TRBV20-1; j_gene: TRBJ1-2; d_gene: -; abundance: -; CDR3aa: CSAEPSQANYGYTF; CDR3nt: TGCAGTGCAGAGCCCTCCCAAGCTAACTATGGCTACACCTTC
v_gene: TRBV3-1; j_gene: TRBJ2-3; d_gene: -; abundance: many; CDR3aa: CASSQGKSTDTQYF; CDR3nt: TGTGCCAGCAGCCAAGGGAAGAGCACAGATACGCAGTATTTT
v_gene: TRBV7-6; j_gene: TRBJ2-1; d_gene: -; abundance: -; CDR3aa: CASSLARSYNEQFF; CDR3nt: TGTGCCAGCAGCTTAGCCAGGTCCTACAATGAGCAGTTCTTC
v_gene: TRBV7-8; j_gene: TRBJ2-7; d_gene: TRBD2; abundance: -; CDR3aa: CASSSSGLAGEQYF; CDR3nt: TGTGCCAGCAGCTCAAGCGGACTAGCGGGAGAACAGTACTTT
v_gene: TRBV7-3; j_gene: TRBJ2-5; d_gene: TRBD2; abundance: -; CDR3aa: CASSRTSGRRETQYF; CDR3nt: TGTGCCAGCAGCCGGACTAGCGGGAGGCGGGAGACCCAGTACTTC
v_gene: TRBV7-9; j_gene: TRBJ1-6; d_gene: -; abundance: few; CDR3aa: CASSLAVGGSPLHF; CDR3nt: TGTGCCAGCAGCTTAGCTGTGGGGGGTTCACCCCTCCACTTT
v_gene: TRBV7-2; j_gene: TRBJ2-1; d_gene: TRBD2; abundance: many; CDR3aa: CASSLTGGPIHEQFF; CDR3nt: TGTGCCAGCAGCTTAACGGGAGGCCCCATCCATGAGCAGTTCTTC
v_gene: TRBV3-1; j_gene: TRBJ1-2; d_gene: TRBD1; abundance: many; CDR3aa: CASSTGTGDVGGYTF; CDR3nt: TGTGCCAGCAGCACCGGGACAGGGGACGTTGGGGGCTACACCTTC
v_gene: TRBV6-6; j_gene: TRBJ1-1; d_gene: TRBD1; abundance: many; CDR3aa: CASSYPGQGAFEAFF; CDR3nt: TGTGCCAGCAGTTACCCGGGACAGGGGGCGTTTGAAGCTTTCTTT
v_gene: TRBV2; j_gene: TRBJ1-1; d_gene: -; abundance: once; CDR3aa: CASIRGAVNTEAFF; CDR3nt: TGTGCCAGCATTCGGGGGGCAGTGAACACTGAAGCTTTCTTT
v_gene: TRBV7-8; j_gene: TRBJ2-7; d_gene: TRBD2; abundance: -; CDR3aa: CASSPRLAGPYEQYF; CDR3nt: TGTGCCAGCAGCCCTCGACTAGCGGGACCCTACGAGCAGTACTTC
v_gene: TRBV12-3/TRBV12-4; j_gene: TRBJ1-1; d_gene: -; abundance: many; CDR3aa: CASSSSLKMEDTEAFF; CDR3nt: TGTGCCAGCAGTTCCTCACTTAAAATGGAGGACACTGAAGCTTTCTTT
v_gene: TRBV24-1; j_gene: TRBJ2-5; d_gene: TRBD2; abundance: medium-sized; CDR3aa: CATSERSGMLETQYF; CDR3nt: TGTGCCACCAGTGAAAGGAGCGGGATGTTGGAGACCCAGTACTTC
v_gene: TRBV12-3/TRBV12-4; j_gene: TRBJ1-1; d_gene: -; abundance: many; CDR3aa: CASLGPLNTEAFF; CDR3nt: TGTGCCAGCCTTGGGCCGTTGAACACTGAAGCTTTCTTT
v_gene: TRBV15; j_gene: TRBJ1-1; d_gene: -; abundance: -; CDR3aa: CAISRGTEAFF; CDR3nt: TGTGCCATCAGCAGGGGCACTGAAGCTTTCTTT
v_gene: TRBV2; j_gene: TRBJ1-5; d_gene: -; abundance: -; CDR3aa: CASRGGGTYQPQHF; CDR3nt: TGTGCCAGCAGGGGGGGAGGGACTTATCAGCCCCAGCATTTT
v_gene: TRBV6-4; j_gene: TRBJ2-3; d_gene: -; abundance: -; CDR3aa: CASSEGGSPTDTQYF; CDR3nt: TGTGCCAGCAGTGAGGGCGGGTCTCCCACAGATACGCAGTATTTT
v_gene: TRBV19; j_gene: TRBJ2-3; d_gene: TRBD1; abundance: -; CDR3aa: CASSIGRGQGEDTQYF; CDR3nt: TGTGCCAGTAGTATAGGTCGTGGGCAGGGGGAAGATACGCAGTATTTT
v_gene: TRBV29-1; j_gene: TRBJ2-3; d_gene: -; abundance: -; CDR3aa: CSSENGLSTDTQYF; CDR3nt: TGCAGCAGTGAGAATGGGCTGAGCACAGATACGCAGTATTTT
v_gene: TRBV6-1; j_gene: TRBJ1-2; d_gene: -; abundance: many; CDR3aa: CASSPGPLGVYGYTF; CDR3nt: TGTGCCAGCAGTCCGGGCCCCTTAGGGGTCTATGGCTACACCTTC
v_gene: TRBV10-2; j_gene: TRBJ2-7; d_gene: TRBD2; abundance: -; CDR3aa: CASSDLAGVSYEQYF; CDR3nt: TGCGCCAGCAGTGACCTAGCGGGGGTCTCCTACGAGCAGTACTTC
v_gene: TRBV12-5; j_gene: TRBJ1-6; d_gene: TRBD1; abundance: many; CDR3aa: CASGSRTGGTMDYNSPLHF; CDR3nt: TGTGCTAGTGGTTCACGGACAGGGGGAACTATGGACTATAATTCACCCCTCCACTTT
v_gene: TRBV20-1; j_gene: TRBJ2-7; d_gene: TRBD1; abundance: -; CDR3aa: CSARVRDRGPSNYEQYF; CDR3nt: TGCAGTGCCAGAGTTCGGGACAGGGGCCCCTCTAACTACGAGCAGTACTTC
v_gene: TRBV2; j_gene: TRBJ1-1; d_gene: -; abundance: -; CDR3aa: CASSQGQFEAFF; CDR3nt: TGTGCCAGCAGCCAAGGACAGTTTGAAGCTTTCTTT
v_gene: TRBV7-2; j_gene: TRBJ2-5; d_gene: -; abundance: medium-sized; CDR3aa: CASSLGSRETQYF; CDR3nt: TGTGCCAGCAGCTTAGGTTCCCGGGAGACCCAGTACTTC
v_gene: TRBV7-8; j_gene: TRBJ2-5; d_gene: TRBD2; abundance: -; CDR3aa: CASRLAGGETQYF; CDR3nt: TGTGCCAGCCGGCTAGCGGGCGGAGAGACCCAGTACTTC
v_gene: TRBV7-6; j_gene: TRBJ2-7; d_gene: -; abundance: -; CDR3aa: CASRFVQYF; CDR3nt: TGTGCCAGCAGATTCGTGCAGTACTTC
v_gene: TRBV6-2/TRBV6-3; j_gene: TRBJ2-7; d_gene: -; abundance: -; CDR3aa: CASSYQRGRSYEQYF; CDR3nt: TGTGCCAGCAGTTACCAGAGGGGACGTTCCTACGAGCAGTACTTC
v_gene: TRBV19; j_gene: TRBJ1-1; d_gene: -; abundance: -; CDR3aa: CASSIARLNAEAPF; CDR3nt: TGTGCCAGTAGTATCGCTAGGCTGAACGCTGAAGCTCCCTTT
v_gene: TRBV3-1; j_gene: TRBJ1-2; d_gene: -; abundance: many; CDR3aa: CASSQDLRDRYTF; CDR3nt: TGTGCCAGCAGCCAAGATCTTCGGGACCGCTACACCTTC
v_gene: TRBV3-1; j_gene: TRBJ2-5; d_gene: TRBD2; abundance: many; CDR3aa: CASSLLAGTQETQYF; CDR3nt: TGTGCCAGCAGCCTACTAGCGGGGACCCAAGAGACCCAGTACTTC
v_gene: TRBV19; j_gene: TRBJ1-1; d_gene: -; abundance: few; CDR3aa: CASSIAGQPKGTEAFF; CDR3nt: TGTGCCAGTAGTATAGCGGGACAACCTAAGGGGACTGAAGCTTTCTTT
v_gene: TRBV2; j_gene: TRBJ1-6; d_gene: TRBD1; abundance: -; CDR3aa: CASSEYGQGGSPLHF; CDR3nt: TGTGCCAGCAGTGAGTATGGACAGGGTGGTTCACCCCTCCACTTT
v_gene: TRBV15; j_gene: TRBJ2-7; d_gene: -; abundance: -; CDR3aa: CATSRAEGSYEQYF; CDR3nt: TGTGCCACCAGCAGAGCCGAGGGGAGCTACGAGCAGTACTTC
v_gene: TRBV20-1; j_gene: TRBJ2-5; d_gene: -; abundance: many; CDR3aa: CSAFSGHQETQYF; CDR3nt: TGCAGTGCTTTCAGCGGGCACCAAGAGACCCAGTACTTC
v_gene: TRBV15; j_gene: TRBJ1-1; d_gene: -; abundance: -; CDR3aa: CATSRDPGEAFF; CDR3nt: TGTGCCACCAGCAGAGATCCGGGCGAAGCTTTCTTT
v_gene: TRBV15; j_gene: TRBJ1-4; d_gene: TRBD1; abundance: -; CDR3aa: CATSREQGREKLFF; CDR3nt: TGTGCCACCAGCAGAGAACAGGGGCGTGAAAAACTGTTTTTT
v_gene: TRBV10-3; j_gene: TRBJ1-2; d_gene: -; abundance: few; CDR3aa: CAITQEANYGYTF; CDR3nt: TGTGCCATCACGCAAGAAGCTAACTATGGCTACACCTTC
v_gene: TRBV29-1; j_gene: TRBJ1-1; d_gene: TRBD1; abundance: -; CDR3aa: CSVESGGETEAFF; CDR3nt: TGCAGCGTTGAATCAGGGGGTGAGACTGAAGCTTTCTTT
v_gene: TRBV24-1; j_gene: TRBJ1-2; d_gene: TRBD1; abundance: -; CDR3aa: CATSALAGGRGYTF; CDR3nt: TGTGCCACCAGTGCCTTAGCAGGGGGCCGGGGCTACACCTTC
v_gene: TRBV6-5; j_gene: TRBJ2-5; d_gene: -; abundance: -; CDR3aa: CASSYGGRSQETQYF; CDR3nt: TGTGCCAGCAGTTACGGCGGACGGAGCCAAGAGACCCAGTACTTC
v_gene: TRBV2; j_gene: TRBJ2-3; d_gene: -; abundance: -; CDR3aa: CAGDEGSDTQYF; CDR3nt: TGTGCCGGAGACGAGGGTAGCGATACGCAGTATTTT
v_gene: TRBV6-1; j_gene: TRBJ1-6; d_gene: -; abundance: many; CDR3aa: CASKVGQKNSPLHF; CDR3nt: TGTGCCAGCAAAGTCGGACAGAAGAATTCACCCCTCCACTTT
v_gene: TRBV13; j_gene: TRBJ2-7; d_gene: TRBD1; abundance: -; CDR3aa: CASSLKDRPEEQYF; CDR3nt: TGTGCCAGCAGCTTAAAGGACAGGCCGGAGGAGCAGTACTTC
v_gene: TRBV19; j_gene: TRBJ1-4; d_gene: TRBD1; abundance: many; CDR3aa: CASSMRDRDEKLFF; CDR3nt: TGTGCCAGTAGTATGCGGGACAGGGATGAAAAACTGTTTTTT
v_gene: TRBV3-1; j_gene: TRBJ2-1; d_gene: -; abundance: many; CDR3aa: CASSRLQNEQFF; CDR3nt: TGTGCCAGCAGCCGACTTCAAAATGAGCAGTTCTTC
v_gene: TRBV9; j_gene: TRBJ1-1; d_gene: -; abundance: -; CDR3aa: CASSVGQGRDEAFF; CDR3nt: TGTGCCAGCAGCGTAGGGCAGGGTAGGGATGAAGCTTTCTTT
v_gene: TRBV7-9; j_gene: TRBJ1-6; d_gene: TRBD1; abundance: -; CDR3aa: CASSSGQRDSPLHF; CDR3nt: TGTGCCAGCAGCTCGGGACAGCGAGATTCACCCCTCCACTTT
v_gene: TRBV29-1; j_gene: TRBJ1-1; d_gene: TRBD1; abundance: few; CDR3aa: CSVPKQGAAFF; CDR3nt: TGCAGCGTCCCGAAACAGGGGGCAGCTTTCTTT
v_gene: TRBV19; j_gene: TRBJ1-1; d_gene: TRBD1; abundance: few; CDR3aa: CASRDRANTEAFF; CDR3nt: TGTGCCAGTAGGGACAGGGCTAACACTGAAGCTTTCTTT
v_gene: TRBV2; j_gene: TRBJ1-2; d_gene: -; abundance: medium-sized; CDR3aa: CASNNRDYGYTF; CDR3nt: TGTGCCAGCAATAACAGGGACTATGGCTACACCTTC